The clone carrying this T cell receptor beta chain has ten or more counts. Amplification yielded TCR beta CDR3 regions, with RNA transcripts as the source. The HTBI primer set served for first-round RT-PCR of the TCR CDR3. MiXCR, run by TCRdb on the multiplex PCR reads, gives a single entry per CDR3 protein. This table holds some 560,000 distinct CDR3 sequences, 15% to 19% found once. This sample was taken from a study of T cells in Graves' hyperthyroidism and ophthalmopathy. Subjects aged 18 to 65 presented with newly diagnosed hyperthyroidism of less than 2 months' duration. Germline values: CDR1 DFQATT, CDR2 SNEGSKA (reference sequence). Trimming removed 6 bases from V and 5 bases from J; junction bases left unmatched: 5. This CDR3 has 12 amino acids.

This receptor was identified in a woman aged 25 to 39 with Graves' hyperthyroidism. This sequence joins TRBV20-1 and TRBJ2-5, with 8 bases fitting TRBD1. Sequencing was carried out using blood. The CDR3 sequence: CSAKDRVETQYF. CDR3 nucleotide sequence: TGCAGTGCCAAGGACAGGGTCGAGACCCAGTACTTC.